The T cell receptor beta chain described here comes from a study of T cells in Graves' hyperthyroidism and ophthalmopathy. For the study at large: Before any treatment, at initial diagnosis, peripheral blood was collected.

Uncontrolled infection, other autoimmune disease, pregnancy or lactation barred patients from enrollment. PBMCs were obtained from approximately 9.2 ml fresh peripheral blood. Using RNA transcripts as the source, TCR beta CDR3 regions were amplified. The primer set for the first-round RT-PCR of the TCR CDR3 was HTBI. One entry per CDR3 protein results from TCRdb running MiXCR on the multiplex PCR reads. The sample has approximately 620,000 distinct CDR3 sequences; more than 11% are singletons. Notes on the study in general: It was a median 6.5 months before onset that the model predicted ophthalmopathy.

This clonotype was picked up many times. Its matching antigen is unknown. The source material was blood. This TCR was sampled from a woman younger than 45 with Graves' hyperthyroidism that later progressed to Graves' ophthalmopathy.

The CDR3 loop is CASSLVTGTINTGELFF. The CDR3 DNA is TGTGCCAGCAGCCTGGTGACCGGGACAATTAACACCGGGGAGCTGTTTTTT. J is TRBJ2-2 and V is TRBV7-6; maybe TRBD1 (6 bases). CDR1 and CDR2 (germline): SGHVS, FNYEAQ. The CDR3 sequence is 17 residues long. Trimming shortened V by 5 bases and J by 2 bases, and 18 bases separated the two germline ends. The full variable domain, its missing parts supplied by reference TRBV7-6 and TRBJ2-2, is GAGVSQSPRYKVTKRGQDVALRCDPISGHVSLYWYRQALGQGPEFLTYFNYEAQQDKSGLPNDRFSAERPEGSISTLTIQRTEQRDSAMYRCASSLVTGTINTGELFFGEGSRLTVL.